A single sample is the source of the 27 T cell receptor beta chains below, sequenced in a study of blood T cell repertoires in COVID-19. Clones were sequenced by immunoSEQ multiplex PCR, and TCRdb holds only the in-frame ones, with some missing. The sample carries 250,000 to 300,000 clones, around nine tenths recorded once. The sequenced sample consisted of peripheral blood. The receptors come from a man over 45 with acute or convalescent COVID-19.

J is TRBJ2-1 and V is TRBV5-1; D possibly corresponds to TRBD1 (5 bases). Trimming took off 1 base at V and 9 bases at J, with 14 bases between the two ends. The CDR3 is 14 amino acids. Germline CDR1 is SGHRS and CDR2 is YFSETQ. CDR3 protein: CASSLNWGRSEQFF. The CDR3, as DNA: TGCGCCAGCAGCTTGAATTGGGGCAGGAGTGAGCAGTTCTTC.

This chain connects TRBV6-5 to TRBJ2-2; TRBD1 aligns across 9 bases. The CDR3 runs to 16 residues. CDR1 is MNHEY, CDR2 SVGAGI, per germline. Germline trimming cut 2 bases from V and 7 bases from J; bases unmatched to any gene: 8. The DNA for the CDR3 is TGTGCCAGCAGTTACGTTCACAGGGGGCAAAACGGGGAGCTGTTTTTT. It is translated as CASSYVHRGQNGELFF.

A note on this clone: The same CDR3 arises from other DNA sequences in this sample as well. CDR3 nucleotide sequence: TGCGCCAGCAGCTTACTAGCGGGGGGGCAAGAGACCCAGTACTTC. It encodes CASSLLAGGQETQYF. This chain connects TRBV5-1 to TRBJ2-5; TRBD2 matches at 13 bases. CDR1 is SGHRS and CDR2 is YFSETQ in the germline V gene. With 2 bases clipped from V and 2 bases from J, the junction kept 0 bases outside the gene matches. This CDR3 region has 15 residues.

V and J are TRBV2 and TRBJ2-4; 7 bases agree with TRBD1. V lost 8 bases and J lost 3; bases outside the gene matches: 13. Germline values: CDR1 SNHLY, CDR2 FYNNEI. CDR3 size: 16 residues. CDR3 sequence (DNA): TGTGCCAGCTCGGATTTACAGGGGCGAGGCAAAAACATTCAGTACTTC. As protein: CASSDLQGRGKNIQYF.

Here the CDR3 reads CASAPVPAGELFF. DNA for the CDR3: TGTGCCAGCGCCCCCGTCCCAGCCGGGGAGCTGTTTTTT. The chain combines TRBV27 with TRBJ2-2; no clear D gene. Germline-derived CDR1 and CDR2 are MNHEY and SMNVEV (reference sequence). This CDR3 contains 13 residues. Between the trimmed V and J ends, which lost 8 bases and 6 bases, there was a span of 13 bases.

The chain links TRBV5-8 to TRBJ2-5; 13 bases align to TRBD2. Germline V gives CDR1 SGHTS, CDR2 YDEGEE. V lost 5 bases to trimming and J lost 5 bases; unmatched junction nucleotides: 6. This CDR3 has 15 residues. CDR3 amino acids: CASRNGLAGVETQYF. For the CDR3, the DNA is TGTGCCAGCAGAAATGGACTAGCGGGGGTCGAGACCCAGTACTTC.

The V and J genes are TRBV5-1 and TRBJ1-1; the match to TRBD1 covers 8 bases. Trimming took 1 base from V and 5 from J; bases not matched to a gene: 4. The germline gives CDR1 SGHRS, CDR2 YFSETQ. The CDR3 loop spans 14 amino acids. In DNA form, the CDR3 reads TGCGCCAGCAGCTTGCAGGGGGCGCGTACTGAAGCTTTCTTT. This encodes CASSLQGARTEAFF.

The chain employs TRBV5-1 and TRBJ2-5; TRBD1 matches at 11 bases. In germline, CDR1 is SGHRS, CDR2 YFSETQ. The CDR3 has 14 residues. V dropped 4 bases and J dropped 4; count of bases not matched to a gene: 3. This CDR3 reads CASSAGTGGETQYF. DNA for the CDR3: TGCGCCAGCAGCGCAGGGACAGGGGGAGAGACCCAGTACTTC.

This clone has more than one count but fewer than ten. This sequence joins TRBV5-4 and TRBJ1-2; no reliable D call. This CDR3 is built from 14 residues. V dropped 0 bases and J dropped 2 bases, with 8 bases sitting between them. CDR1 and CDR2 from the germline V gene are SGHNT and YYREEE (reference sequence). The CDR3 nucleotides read TGTGCCAGCAGCTTGGTCGGGGAAAACTATGGCTACACCTTC. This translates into CASSLVGENYGYTF. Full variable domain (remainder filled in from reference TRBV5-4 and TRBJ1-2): ETGVTQSPTHLIKTRGQQVTLRCSSQSGHNTVSWYQQALGQGPQFIFQYYREEENGRGNFPPRFSGLQFPNYSSELNVNALELDDSALYLCASSLVGENYGYTFGSGTRLTVV.

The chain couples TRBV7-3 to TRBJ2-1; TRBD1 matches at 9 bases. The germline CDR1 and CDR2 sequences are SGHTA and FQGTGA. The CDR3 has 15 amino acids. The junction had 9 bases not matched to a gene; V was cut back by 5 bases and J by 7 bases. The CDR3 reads CASSPTGGPWNEQFF. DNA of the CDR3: TGTGCCAGCAGCCCGACAGGGGGTCCTTGGAATGAGCAGTTCTTC.

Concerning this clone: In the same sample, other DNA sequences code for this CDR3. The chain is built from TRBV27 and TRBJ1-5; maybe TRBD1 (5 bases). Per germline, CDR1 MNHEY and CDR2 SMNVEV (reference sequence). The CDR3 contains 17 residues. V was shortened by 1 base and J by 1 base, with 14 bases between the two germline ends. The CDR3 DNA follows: TGTGCCAGCAGTTTATACCCCCCCGGGGGGAGCAATCAGCCCCAGCATTTT. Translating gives CASSLYPPGGSNQPQHF.

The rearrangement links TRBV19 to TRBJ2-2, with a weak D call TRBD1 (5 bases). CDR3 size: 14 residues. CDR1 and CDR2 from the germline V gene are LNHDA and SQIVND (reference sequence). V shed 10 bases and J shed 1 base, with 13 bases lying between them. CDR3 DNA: TGTGCCACCGAGGACACTCTGAACACCGGGGAGCTGTTTTTT. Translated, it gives CATEDTLNTGELFF.

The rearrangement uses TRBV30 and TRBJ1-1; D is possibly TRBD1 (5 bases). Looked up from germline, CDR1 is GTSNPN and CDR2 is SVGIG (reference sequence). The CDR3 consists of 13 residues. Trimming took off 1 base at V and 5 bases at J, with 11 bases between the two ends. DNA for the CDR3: TGTGCCTGGAGTGGACAGCCAGGGACTGAAGCTTTCTTT. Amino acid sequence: CAWSGQPGTEAFF. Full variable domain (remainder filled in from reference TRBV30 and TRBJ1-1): SQTIHQWPATLVQPVGSPLSLECTVEGTSNPNLYWYRQAAGRGLQLLFYSVGIGQISSEVPQNLSASRPQDRQFILSSKKLLLSDSGFYLCAWSGQPGTEAFFGQGTRLTVV.

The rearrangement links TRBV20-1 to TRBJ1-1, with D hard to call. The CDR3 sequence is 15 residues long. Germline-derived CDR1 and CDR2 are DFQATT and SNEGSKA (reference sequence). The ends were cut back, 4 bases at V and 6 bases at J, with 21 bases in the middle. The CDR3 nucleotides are TGCAGTGCTAATGACAAGTACGGTCTGATGTCTGAAGCTTTCTTT. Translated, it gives CSANDKYGLMSEAFF.

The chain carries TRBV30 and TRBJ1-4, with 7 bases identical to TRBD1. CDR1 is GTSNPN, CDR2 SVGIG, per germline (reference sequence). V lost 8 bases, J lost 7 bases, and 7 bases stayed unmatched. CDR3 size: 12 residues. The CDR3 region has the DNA TGTGCCCTTGACAGGGTGGGTGAAAAACTGTTTTTT. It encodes CALDRVGEKLFF. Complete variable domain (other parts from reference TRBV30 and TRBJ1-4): SQTIHQWPATLVQPVGSPLSLECTVEGTSNPNLYWYRQAAGRGLQLLFYSVGIGQISSEVPQNLSASRPQDRQFILSSKKLLLSDSGFYLCALDRVGEKLFFGSGTQLSVL.

The CDR3: CASNSRGPTGELFF. CDR3 nucleotide sequence: TGCGCCAGCAACTCCCGTGGGCCCACCGGGGAGCTGTTTTTT. The V gene is TRBV4-1, the J gene TRBJ2-2; D gene uncertain. The CDR3 consists of 14 residues. Trimming left V 7 bases short and J 4 bases short, with 13 bases between. Germline V gene lookup returns CDR1 MGHRA and CDR2 YSYEKL.

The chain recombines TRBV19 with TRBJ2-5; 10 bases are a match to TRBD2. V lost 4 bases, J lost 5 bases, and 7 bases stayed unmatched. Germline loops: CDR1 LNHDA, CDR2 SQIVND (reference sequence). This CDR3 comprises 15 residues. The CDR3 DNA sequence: TGTGCCAGTAGTAGTCAGCGGGGGGGTGGCGAGACCCAGTACTTC. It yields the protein CASSSQRGGGETQYF.

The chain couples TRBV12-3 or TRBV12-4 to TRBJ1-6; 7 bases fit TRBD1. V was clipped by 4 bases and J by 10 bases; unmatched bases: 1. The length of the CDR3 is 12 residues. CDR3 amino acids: CASSSGGSPLHF. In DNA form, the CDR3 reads TGTGCCAGCAGTTCAGGGGGATCACCCCTCCACTTT.

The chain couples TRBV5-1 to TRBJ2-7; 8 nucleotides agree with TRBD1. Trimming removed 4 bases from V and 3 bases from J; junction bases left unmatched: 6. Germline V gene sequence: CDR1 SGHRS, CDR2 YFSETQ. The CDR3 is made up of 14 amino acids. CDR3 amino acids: CASSNGQGVYEQYF. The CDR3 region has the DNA TGCGCCAGCAGCAACGGACAGGGAGTCTACGAGCAGTACTTC.

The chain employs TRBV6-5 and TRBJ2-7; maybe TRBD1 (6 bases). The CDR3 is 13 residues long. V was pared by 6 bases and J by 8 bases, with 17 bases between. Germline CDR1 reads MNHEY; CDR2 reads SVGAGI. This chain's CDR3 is CASSPGQPLKQYF. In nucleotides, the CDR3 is TGTGCCAGCAGCCCCGGACAGCCTCTTAAGCAGTACTTC.

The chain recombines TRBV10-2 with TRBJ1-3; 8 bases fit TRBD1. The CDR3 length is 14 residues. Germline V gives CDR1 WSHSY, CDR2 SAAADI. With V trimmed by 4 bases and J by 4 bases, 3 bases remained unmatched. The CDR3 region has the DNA TGCGCCAGCAGTGGGACAGGGTCAGGAAACACCATATATTTT. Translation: CASSGTGSGNTIYF.

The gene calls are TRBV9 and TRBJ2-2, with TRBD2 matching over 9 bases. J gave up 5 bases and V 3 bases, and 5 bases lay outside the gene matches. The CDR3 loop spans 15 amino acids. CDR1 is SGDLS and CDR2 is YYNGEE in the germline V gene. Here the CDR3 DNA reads TGTGCCAGCAGCGGTAGCGGGGGAGGAACCGGGGAGCTGTTTTTT. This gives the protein CASSGSGGGTGELFF.

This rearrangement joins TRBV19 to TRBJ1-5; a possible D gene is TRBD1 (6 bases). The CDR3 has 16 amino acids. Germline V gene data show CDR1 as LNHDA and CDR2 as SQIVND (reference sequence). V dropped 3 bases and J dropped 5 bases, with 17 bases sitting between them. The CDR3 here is CASSIWGQGGHQPQHF. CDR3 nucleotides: TGTGCCAGTAGTATCTGGGGGCAGGGCGGTCATCAGCCCCAGCATTTT.

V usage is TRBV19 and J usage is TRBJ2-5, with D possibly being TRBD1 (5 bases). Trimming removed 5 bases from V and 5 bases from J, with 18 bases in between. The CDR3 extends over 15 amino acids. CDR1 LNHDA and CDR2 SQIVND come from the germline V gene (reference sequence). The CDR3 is CASSFGAGYIETQYF. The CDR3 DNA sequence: TGTGCCAGTAGTTTCGGCGCAGGGTATATTGAGACCCAGTACTTC.

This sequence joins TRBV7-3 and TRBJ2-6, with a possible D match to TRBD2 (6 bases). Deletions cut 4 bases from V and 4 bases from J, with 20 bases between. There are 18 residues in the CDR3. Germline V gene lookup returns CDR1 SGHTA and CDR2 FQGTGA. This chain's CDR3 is CASSYGRGAPAGANVLTF. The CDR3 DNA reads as TGTGCCAGCAGCTACGGGCGGGGCGCACCAGCGGGGGCCAACGTCCTGACTTTC.

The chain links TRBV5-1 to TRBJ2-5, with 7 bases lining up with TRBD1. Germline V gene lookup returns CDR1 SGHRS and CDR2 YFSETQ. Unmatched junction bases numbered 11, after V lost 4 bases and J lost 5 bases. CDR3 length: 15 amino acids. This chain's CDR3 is CASSPDRTGGETQYF. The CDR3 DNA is TGCGCCAGCAGCCCGGATCGGACAGGTGGGGAGACCCAGTACTTC.

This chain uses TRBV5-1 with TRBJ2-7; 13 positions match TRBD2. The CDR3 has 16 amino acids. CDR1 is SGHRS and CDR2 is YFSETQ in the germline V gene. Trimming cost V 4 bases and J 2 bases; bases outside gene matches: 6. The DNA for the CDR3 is TGCGCCAGCAGCGCCCCCGGACTAGCGGGGGCCTACGAGCAGTACTTC. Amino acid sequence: CASSAPGLAGAYEQYF.